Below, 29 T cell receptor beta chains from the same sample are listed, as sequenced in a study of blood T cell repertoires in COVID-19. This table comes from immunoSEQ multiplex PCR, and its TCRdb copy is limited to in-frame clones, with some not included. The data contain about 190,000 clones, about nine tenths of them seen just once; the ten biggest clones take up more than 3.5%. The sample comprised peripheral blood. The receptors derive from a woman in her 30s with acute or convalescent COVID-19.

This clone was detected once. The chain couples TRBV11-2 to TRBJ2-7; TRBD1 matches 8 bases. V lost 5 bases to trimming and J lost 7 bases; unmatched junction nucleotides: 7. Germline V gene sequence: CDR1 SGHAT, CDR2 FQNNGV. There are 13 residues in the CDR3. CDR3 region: CASSLAGTGEQYF. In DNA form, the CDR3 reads TGTGCCAGCAGCCTCGCCGGGACAGGTGAGCAGTACTTC.

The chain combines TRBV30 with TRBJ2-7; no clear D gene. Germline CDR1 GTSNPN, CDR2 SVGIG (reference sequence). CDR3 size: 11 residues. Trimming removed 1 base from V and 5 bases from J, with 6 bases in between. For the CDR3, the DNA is TGTGCCTGGAGTGATTCCGACGAGCAGTACTTC. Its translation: CAWSDSDEQYF. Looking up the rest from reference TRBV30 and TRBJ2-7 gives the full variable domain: SQTIHQWPATLVQPVGSPLSLECTVEGTSNPNLYWYRQAAGRGLQLLFYSVGIGQISSEVPQNLSASRPQDRQFILSSKKLLLSDSGFYLCAWSDSDEQYFGPGTRLTVT.

The CDR3 sequence is CASSQGDEQYF. The CDR3 DNA is TGTGCCAGCAGCCAAGGCGACGAGCAGTACTTC. The chain has TRBV4-2 and TRBJ2-7; D remains unclear. Germline CDR1 and CDR2: LGHNA and YNFKEQ. Deletions cut 1 base from V and 5 bases from J, with 3 bases between. The CDR3 covers 11 residues.

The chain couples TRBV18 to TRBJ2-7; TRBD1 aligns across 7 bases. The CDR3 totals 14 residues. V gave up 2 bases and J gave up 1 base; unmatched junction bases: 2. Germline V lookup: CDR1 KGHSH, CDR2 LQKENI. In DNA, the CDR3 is TGTGCCAGCTCACCAGACAGGGAGTCCTACGAGCAGTACTTC. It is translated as CASSPDRESYEQYF. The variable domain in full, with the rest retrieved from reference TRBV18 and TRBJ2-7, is NAGVMQNPRHLVRRRGQEARLRCSPMKGHSHVYWYRQLPEEGLKFMVYLQKENIIDESGMPKERFSAEFPKEGPSILRIQQVVRGDSAAYFCASSPDRESYEQYFGPGTRLTVT.

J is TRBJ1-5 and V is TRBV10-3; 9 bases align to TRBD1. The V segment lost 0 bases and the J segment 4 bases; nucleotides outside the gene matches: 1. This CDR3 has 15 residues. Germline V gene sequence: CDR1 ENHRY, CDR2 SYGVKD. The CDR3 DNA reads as TGTGCCATCAGTGAGTCCGGGACAGGGAATCAGCCCCAGCATTTT. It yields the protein CAISESGTGNQPQHF.

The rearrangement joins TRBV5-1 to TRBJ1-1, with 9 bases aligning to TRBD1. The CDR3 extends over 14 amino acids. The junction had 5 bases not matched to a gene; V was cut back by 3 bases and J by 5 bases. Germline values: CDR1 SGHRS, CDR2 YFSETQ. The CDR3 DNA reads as TGCGCCAGCAGCTGGACAGGGGCGGGAACTGAAGCTTTCTTT. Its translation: CASSWTGAGTEAFF.

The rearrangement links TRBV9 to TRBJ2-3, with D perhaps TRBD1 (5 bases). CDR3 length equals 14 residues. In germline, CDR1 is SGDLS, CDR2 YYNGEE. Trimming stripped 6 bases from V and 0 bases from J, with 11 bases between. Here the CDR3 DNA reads TGTGCCAGCACGCGGACACCGAGCACAGATACGCAGTATTTT. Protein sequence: CASTRTPSTDTQYF.

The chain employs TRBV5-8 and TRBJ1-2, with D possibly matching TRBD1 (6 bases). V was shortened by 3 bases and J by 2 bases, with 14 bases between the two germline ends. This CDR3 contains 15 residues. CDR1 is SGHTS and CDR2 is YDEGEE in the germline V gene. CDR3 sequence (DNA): TGTGCCAGCAGCTCTCTCAGGGGTTTCAACTATGGCTACACCTTC. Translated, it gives CASSSLRGFNYGYTF. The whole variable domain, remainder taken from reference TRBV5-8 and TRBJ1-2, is EAGVTQSPTHLIKTRGQQATLRCSPISGHTSVYWYQQALGLGLQFLLWYDEGEERNRGNFPPRFSGRQFPNYSSELNVNALELEDSALYLCASSSLRGFNYGYTFGSGTRLTVV.

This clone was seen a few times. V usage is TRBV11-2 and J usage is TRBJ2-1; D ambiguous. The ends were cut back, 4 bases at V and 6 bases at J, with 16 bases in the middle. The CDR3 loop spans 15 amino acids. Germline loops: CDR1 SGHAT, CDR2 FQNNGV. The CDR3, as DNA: TGTGCCAGCAGCTCACGTGGGCCCCGTCGCAATGAGCAGTTCTTC. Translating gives CASSSRGPRRNEQFF.

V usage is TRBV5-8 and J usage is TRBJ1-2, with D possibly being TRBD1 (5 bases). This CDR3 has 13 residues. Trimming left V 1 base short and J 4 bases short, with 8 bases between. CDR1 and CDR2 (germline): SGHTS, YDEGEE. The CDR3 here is CASSLRGIYGYTF. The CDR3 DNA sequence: TGTGCCAGCAGCTTGAGGGGTATCTATGGCTACACCTTC.

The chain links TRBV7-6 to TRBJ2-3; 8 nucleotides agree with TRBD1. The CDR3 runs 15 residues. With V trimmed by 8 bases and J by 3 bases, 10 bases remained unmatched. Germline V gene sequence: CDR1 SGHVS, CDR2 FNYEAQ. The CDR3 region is CASQDRVTTTDTQYF. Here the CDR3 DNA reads TGTGCCAGCCAGGACAGGGTGACTACTACAGATACGCAGTATTTT.

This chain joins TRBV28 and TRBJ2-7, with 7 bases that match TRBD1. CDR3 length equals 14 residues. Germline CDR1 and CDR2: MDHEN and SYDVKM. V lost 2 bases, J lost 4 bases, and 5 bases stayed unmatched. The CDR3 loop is CASSLVGQQYEQYF. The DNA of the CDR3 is TGTGCCAGCAGTTTAGTGGGACAGCAATACGAGCAGTACTTC.

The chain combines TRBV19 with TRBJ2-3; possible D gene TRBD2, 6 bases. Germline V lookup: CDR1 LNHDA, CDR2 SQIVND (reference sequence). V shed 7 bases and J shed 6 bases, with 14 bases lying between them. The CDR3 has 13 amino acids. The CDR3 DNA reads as TGTGCCAGTAACGGAGGGCCGGGGGATACGCAGTATTTT. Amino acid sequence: CASNGGPGDTQYF.

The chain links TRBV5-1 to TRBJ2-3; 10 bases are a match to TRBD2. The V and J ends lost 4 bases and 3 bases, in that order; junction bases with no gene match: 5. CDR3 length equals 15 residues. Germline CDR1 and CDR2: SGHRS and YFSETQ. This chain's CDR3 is CASSPLAGVTDTQYF. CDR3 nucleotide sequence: TGCGCCAGCAGCCCGCTAGCGGGAGTGACAGATACGCAGTATTTT.

CDR3 residues: CASSPLRSGTYEQYF. The CDR3 nucleotides read TGTGCCAGCAGCCCGCTGCGTAGCGGCACCTACGAGCAGTACTTC. This chain links TRBV3-1 (or the pseudogene TRBV3-2) with TRBJ2-7, with TRBD2 as a possible D gene (6 bases). Germline V gives CDR1 LGHDT, CDR2 YNNKEL (reference sequence). V was cut by 4 bases and J by 2 bases, with 15 bases left in between. The CDR3 contains 15 residues.

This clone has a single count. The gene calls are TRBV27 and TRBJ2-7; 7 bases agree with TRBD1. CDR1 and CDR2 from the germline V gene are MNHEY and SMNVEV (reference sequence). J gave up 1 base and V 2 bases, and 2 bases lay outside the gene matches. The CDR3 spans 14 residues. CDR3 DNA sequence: TGTGCCAGCAGTTTAAGGGGGCATTCCTACGAGCAGTACTTC. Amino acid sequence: CASSLRGHSYEQYF.

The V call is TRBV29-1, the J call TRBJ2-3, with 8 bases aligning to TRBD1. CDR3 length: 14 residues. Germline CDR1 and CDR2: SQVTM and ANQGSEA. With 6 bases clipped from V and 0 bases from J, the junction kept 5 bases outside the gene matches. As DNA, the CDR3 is TGCAGCGTACCTAGGACAGGGAGCACAGATACGCAGTATTTT. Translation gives CSVPRTGSTDTQYF.

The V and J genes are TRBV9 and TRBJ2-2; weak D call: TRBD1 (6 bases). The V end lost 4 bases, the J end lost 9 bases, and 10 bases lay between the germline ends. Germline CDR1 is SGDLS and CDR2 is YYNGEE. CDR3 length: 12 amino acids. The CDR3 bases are TGTGCCAGCAGCAACAGGGAAAGGGAGCTGTTTTTT. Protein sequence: CASSNRERELFF.

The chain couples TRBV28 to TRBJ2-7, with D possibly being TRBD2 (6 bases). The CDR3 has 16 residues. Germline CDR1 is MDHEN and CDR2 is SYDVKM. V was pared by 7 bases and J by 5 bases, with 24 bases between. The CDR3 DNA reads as TGTGCCAGCACCGTCGGGGGTAGCCTCACCTTTGACGAGCAGTACTTC. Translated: CASTVGGSLTFDEQYF.

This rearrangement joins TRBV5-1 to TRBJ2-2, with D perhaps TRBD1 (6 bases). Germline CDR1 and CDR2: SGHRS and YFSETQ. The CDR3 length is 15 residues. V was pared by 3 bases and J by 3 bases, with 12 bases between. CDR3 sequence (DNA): TGCGCCAGCAGCTCAGGACACAGGGACACCGGGGAGCTGTTTTTT. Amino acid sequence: CASSSGHRDTGELFF.

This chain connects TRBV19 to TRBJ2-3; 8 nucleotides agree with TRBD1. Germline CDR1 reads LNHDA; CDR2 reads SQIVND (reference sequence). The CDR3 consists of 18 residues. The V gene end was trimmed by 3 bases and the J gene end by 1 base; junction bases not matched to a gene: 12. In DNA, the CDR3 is TGTGCCAGTAGTATCCCCCCCGGGACAGGACCACGCACAGATACGCAGTATTTT. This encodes CASSIPPGTGPRTDTQYF.

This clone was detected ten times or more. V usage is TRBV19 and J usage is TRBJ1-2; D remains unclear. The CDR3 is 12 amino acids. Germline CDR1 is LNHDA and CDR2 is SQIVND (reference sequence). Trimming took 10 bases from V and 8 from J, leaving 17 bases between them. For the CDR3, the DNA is TGTGCCACCTCCTGGGCCCACCGGGGCTACACCTTC. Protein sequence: CATSWAHRGYTF.

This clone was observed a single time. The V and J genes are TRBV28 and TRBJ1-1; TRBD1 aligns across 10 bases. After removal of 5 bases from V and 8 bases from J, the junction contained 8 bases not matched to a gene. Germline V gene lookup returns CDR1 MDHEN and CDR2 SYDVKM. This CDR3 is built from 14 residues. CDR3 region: CASSNGRDRGEAFF. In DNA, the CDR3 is TGTGCCAGCAGTAACGGGAGGGACAGGGGAGAAGCTTTCTTT.

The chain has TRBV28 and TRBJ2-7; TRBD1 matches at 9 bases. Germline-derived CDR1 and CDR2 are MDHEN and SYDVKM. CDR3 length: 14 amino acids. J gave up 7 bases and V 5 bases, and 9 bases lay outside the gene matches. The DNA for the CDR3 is TGTGCCAGCAGTAAGGACAGGGGATCTGTGGAGCAGTACTTC. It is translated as CASSKDRGSVEQYF. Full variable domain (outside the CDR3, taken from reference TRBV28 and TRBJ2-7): DVKVTQSSRYLVKRTGEKVFLECVQDMDHENMFWYRQDPGLGLRLIYFSYDVKMKEKGDIPEGYSVSREKKERFSLILESASTNQTSMYLCASSKDRGSVEQYFGPGTRLTVT.

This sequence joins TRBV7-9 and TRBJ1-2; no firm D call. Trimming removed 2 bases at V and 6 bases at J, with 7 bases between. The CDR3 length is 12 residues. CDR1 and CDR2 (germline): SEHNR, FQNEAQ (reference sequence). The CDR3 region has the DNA TGTGCCAGCAGCTTAACTCGCGATGGCTACACCTTC. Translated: CASSLTRDGYTF.

This chain's CDR3 is CASSPRTGSSNQPQHF. The CDR3, as DNA: TGTGCCAGCAGCCCACGGACAGGTTCGAGCAATCAGCCCCAGCATTTT. The V gene is TRBV28, the J gene TRBJ1-5, with 7 nucleotides matching TRBD1. With V trimmed by 6 bases and J by 1 base, 9 bases remained unmatched. The CDR3 covers 16 residues. Germline CDR1 reads MDHEN; CDR2 reads SYDVKM. The variable domain in full, with the rest retrieved from reference TRBV28 and TRBJ1-5, is DVKVTQSSRYLVKRTGEKVFLECVQDMDHENMFWYRQDPGLGLRLIYFSYDVKMKEKGDIPEGYSVSREKKERFSLILESASTNQTSMYLCASSPRTGSSNQPQHFGDGTRLSIL.

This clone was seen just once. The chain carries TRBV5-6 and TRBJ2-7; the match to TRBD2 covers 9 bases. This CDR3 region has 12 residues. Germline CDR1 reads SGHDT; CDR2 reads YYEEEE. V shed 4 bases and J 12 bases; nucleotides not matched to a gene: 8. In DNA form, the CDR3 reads TGTGCCAGCAGCCCAGCGGGAGGCCGTCGGTACTTC. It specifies CASSPAGGRRYF.

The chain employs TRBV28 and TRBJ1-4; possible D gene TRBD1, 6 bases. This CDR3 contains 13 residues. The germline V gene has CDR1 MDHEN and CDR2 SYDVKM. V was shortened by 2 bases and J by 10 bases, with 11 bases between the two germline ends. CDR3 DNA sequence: TGTGCCAGCAGTTTAGCCCCCAGGGGAAAACTGTTTTTT. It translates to CASSLAPRGKLFF.

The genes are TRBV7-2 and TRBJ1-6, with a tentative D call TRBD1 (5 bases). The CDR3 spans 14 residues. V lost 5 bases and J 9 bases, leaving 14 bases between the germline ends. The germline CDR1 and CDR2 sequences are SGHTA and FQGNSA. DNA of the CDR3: TGTGCCAGCAGCCTAAACAGGCACGGTTCACCCCTCCACTTT. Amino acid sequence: CASSLNRHGSPLHF. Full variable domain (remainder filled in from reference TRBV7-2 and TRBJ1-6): GAGVSQSPSNKVTEKGKDVELRCDPISGHTALYWYRQSLGQGLEFLIYFQGNSAPDKSGLPSDRFSAERTGGSVSTLTIQRTQQEDSAVYLCASSLNRHGSPLHFGNGTRLTVT.